The 16 T cell receptor beta chains presented below share a single source sample, sequenced in a study of post-analysis software for immune sequencing data. Study-wide findings and caveats: Elevated frequency relative to controls characterized several TRBV segments in patients, TRBV5-6, TRBV5-1 and TRBV20-1 among them.

Which antigens these TCRs recognize remains unknown. Built from TCR beta cDNA, the libraries had unique molecular identifiers in them. MiXCR was run by TCRdb on the PCR reads, yielding one entry per CDR3 protein. Of more than 500,000 distinct CDR3 sequences listed, 30% to 40% were seen once; the top ten hold under 7%. The sequenced sample was blood. These receptor sequences come from a girl aged 2-17 years with multiple sclerosis.

This chain links TRBV5-4 with TRBJ2-5; D is unclear. The CDR3 covers 16 residues. Germline V CDR1 and CDR2: SGHNT, YYREEE (reference sequence). V lost 1 base, J lost 1 base, and 14 bases lay in between. The CDR3 loop is CASSLSFWAGQETQYF. CDR3 in DNA: TGTGCCAGCAGCTTGTCCTTTTGGGCTGGCCAAGAGACCCAGTACTTC.

This clonotype has just a few counts. The chain couples TRBV9 to TRBJ2-7; D is perhaps TRBD1 (6 bases). The V gene's germline CDR1 is SGDLS and CDR2 YYNGEE. The CDR3 is made up of 14 amino acids. Trimming left V 2 bases short and J 1 base short, with 10 bases between. The CDR3 is CASSVGTPSYEQYF. The CDR3 coding sequence is TGTGCCAGCAGCGTCGGGACACCATCCTACGAGCAGTACTTC.

The V gene is TRBV7-6, the J gene TRBJ2-5; D remains ambiguous. The CDR3 extends over 15 amino acids. Trimming shortened V by 4 bases and J by 1 base, and 13 bases separated the two germline ends. The germline CDR1 and CDR2 sequences are SGHVS and FNYEAQ. CDR3 nucleotides: TGTGCCAGCAGCTCCCCTAAAGTCCTCCAAGAGACCCAGTACTTC. Residues: CASSSPKVLQETQYF.

CDR3: CASSLTLTGDYNEQFF. CDR3 bases: TGTGCCAGCAGCTTAACGTTAACAGGAGACTACAATGAGCAGTTCTTC. The chain links TRBV7-3 to TRBJ2-1, with D perhaps TRBD1 (5 bases). V gave up 0 bases and J gave up 3 bases, with 12 bases separating them. CDR1 is SGHTA, CDR2 FQGTGA, per germline. The CDR3 runs 16 residues.

This chain connects TRBV6-5 to TRBJ1-2; possible D gene TRBD1, 5 bases. Per germline, CDR1 MNHEY and CDR2 SVGAGI. There are 14 residues in the CDR3. Trimming pared 2 bases from V and 5 bases from J, leaving 12 bases between. CDR3 nucleotides: TGTGCCAGCAGTTACGTGGGGGGAAGTTATGGCTACACCTTC. The encoded protein is CASSYVGGSYGYTF.

The chain is built from TRBV29-1 and TRBJ1-2; D gene unclear. Germline V lookup: CDR1 SQVTM, CDR2 ANQGSEA. This CDR3 spans 14 amino acids. Trimming shortened V by 6 bases and J by 1 base, and 15 bases separated the two germline ends. Written as DNA, the CDR3 is TGCAGCGTCACACCCGGGGAGCTTAACTATGGCTACACCTTC. This codes for CSVTPGELNYGYTF.

The chain recombines TRBV7-9 with TRBJ2-6; no clear D gene. The CDR3 consists of 20 residues. V gave up 5 bases and J gave up 0 bases, with 23 bases separating them. Germline CDR1 reads SEHNR; CDR2 reads FQNEAQ (reference sequence). CDR3: CASSRTALAVRSSGANVLTF. DNA for the CDR3: TGTGCCAGCAGCCGAACCGCGTTGGCAGTCAGGAGCTCTGGGGCCAACGTCCTGACTTTC.

This clonotype appeared once. One base away lies a much larger clone, so this may be a sequencing read error. This sequence joins TRBV4-2 and TRBJ2-5; D assignment may be TRBD1 or TRBD2 (6 bases each). The end of the DNA aligns better with TRBJ2-7, so the J call may be wrong. The CDR3 is 16 residues long. The germline V gene has CDR1 LGHNA and CDR2 YNFKEQ. CDR3 sequence reads: CASSQALSRGRYEQYF. CDR3 DNA: TGTGCCAGCAGCCAAGCTCTCTCCCGGGGGCGGTACGAGCAGTACTTC.

Concerning this clonotype: The conserved phenylalanine or tryptophan normally closing the CDR3 is absent here, so this likely arose from a read error. The chain recombines TRBV9 with TRBJ2-3; TRBD2 matches at 12 bases. The germline CDR1 and CDR2 sequences are SGDLS and YYNGEE. This CDR3 is 18 amino acids long. The ends lost 0 bases at V and 1 base at J; junction bases unmatched: 6. The CDR3 DNA follows: TGTGCCAGCAGCGTAGTGGCTAGCGGGGGGGCCGGCACAGATACGCAGTATTTG. It specifies CASSVVASGGAGTDTQYL.

This clonotype has only a few counts. The chain employs TRBV20-1 and TRBJ2-7; perhaps D is TRBD1 or TRBD2 (6 bases each). The CDR3 is 13 residues long. The V and J ends lost 6 bases and 2 bases respectively, with 14 bases between them. Per the germline V gene, CDR1 is DFQATT and CDR2 is SNEGSKA (reference sequence). CDR3 protein: CSASQGLPYEQYF. CDR3 in DNA: TGCAGTGCCTCACAGGGACTTCCCTACGAGCAGTACTTC.

This chain uses TRBV18 with TRBJ2-7; D possibly corresponds to TRBD1 (6 bases). CDR3 length: 15 amino acids. Germline CDR1 and CDR2: KGHSH and LQKENI. V was trimmed by 0 bases and J by 4 bases, leaving 13 bases between them. CDR3 nucleotides: TGTGCCAGCTCACCACCAGAGGGGGTTGATTACGAGCAGTACTTC. Amino acid sequence: CASSPPEGVDYEQYF.

The chain recombines TRBV15 with TRBJ2-3; D not certain. Trimming cost V 8 bases and J 6 bases, with 15 bases left between them. The CDR3 extends over 13 amino acids. The germline V gene encodes CDR1 LNHNV and CDR2 YYDKDF (reference sequence). The CDR3 is CATSDPSEDTQYF. Here the CDR3 DNA reads TGTGCCACCTCAGATCCCTCCGAGGATACGCAGTATTTT.

The sample holds many counts of this clonotype. The chain combines TRBV29-1 with TRBJ2-3; 8 bases are shared with TRBD2. Unmatched junction bases numbered 9, after V lost 3 bases and J lost 4 bases. Germline V gene sequence: CDR1 SQVTM, CDR2 ANQGSEA. The CDR3 totals 15 residues. CDR3 in amino acids: CSVEMLAGRSDTQYF. CDR3 nucleotide sequence: TGCAGCGTTGAGATGCTAGCGGGTAGATCAGATACGCAGTATTTT.

As concerns this clonotype: A read error may produce the germline difference seen at one junction end. V usage is TRBV5-1 and J usage is TRBJ2-7, with D possibly TRBD2 on 6 matching bases. This CDR3 comprises 14 residues. Germline-derived CDR1 and CDR2 are SGHRS and YFSETQ. CDR3 sequence reads: CANSLTRGSYEQYF. The DNA for the CDR3 is TGCGCCAACAGCCTGACGCGGGGTTCCTACGAGCAGTACTTC.

The chain is built from TRBV27 and TRBJ2-3; D is perhaps TRBD2 (6 bases). Trimming left V 3 bases short and J 5 bases short, with 18 bases between. The germline V gene encodes CDR1 MNHEY and CDR2 SMNVEV (reference sequence). The CDR3 is 16 amino acids. CDR3 in amino acids: CASSFIRGRLKDTQYF. The DNA of the CDR3 is TGTGCCAGCAGTTTCATTCGGGGGAGGCTTAAAGATACGCAGTATTTT.

The J gene is TRBJ2-1, the V gene TRBV10-3; D unresolved. V gave up 4 bases and J gave up 10 bases, with 8 bases separating them. Per germline, CDR1 ENHRY and CDR2 SYGVKD. The CDR3 extends over 11 amino acids. The CDR3 nucleotides are TGTGCCATCAGTGGGGCCGAAGAGCAGTTCTTC. This gives the protein CAISGAEEQFF.